This T cell receptor (beta chain) was identified during a study of spatial heterogeneity in lung cancer. The CDR3 runs to 13 residues. Between the trimmed V and J ends, which lost 2 bases and 8 bases, there was a span of 12 bases. The germline CDR1 and CDR2 sequences are MNHNY and SVGAGI (reference sequence). In the library, each TCR cDNA molecule bore its own unique molecular identifier. TCRdb reanalysed the 5' RACE reads using MiXCR and keeps one entry per CDR3 protein. The sample lists about 19,000 distinct CDR3 sequences, 9% to 10% occurring once. Time point noted: blood at routine non-recurrence follow-up after resection. The study sequenced unsorted whole RNA from tumor, nontumor lung or frozen PBMC.

The sequence came from a female donor with early-stage non-small cell lung cancer. The chain uses TRBV6-6 and TRBJ1-2; possibly TRBD1 for D (5 bases). The sample was PBMCs, taken at follow-up. CDR3 loop: CASSYGGGDGYTF. The CDR3 DNA sequence: TGTGCCAGCAGTTACGGGGGAGGTGACGGCTACACCTTC.